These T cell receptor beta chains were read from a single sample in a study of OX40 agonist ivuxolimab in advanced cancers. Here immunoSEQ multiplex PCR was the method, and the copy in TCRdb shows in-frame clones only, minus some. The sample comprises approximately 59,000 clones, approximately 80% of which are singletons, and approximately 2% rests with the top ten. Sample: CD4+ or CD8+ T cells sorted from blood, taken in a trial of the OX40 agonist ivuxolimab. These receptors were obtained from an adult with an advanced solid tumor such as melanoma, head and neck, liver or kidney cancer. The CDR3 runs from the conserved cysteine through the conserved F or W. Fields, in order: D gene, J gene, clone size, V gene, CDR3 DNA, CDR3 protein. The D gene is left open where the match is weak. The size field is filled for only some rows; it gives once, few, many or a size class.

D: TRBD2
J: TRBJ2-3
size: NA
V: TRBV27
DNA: TGTGCCAGCAGTCCCCGGACTAGCGGGGCTCTCGATACGCAGTATTTT
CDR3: CASSPRTSGALDTQYF

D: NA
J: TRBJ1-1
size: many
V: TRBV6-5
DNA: TGTGCCAGCAGGGGGGCGGCCGAGGGTACTGAAGCTTTCTTT
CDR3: CASRGAAEGTEAFF

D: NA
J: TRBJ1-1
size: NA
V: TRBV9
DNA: TGTGCCAGCAGCGTAGATTCAAAGAACACTGAAGCTTTCTTT
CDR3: CASSVDSKNTEAFF

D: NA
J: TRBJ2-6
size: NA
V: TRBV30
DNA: TGTGCCTTTTACCAGGGGTCTGGGGCCAACGTCCTGACTTTC
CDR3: CAFYQGSGANVLTF

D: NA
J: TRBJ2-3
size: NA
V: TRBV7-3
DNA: TGTGCCAGCAGCTCTCATTTTCCAGATACGCAGTATTTT
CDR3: CASSSHFPDTQYF

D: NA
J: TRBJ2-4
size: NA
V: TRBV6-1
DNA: TGTGCCAGCCAAGAACCCAGCAGCATTCAGTACTTC
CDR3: CASQEPSSIQYF

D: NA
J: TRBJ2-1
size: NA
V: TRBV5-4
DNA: TGTGCCAGCAGCTTGGGTGGGGGTACGAATGAGCAGTTCTTC
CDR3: CASSLGGGTNEQFF

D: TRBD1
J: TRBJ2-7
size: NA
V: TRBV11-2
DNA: TGTGCCAGCACCTCGAGGGGGACAGGGGTTGAGGAGCAGTACTTC
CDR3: CASTSRGTGVEEQYF

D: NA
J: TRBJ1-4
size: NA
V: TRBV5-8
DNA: TGTGCCAGCAGCTGGAATGGGTGGGCAGGCCTTAATGAAAAACTGTTTTTT
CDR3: CASSWNGWAGLNEKLFF

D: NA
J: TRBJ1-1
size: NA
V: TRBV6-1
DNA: TGTGCCAGCAGTGAAGTCGCAGGGTGGGACACTGAAGCTTTCTTT
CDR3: CASSEVAGWDTEAFF

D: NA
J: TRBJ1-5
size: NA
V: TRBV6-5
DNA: TGTGCCAGCAGACGTGAGGTATCGGCGAATCAGCCCCAGCATTTT
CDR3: CASRREVSANQPQHF

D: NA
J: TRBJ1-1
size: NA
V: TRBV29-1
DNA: TGCAGCTTTAGGGGAGTTTTGAACACTGAAGCTTTCTTT
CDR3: CSFRGVLNTEAFF

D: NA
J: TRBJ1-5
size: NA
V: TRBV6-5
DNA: TGTGCCAGCAGTTTAAACAGGGATAGCAATCAGCCCCAGCATTTT
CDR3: CASSLNRDSNQPQHF

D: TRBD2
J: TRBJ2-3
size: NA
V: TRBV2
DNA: TGTGCCAGCAGCCCCTTTCCTCTGCGGGGGGCGGATACGCAGTATTTT
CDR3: CASSPFPLRGADTQYF

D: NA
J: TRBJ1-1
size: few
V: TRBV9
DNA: TGTGCCAGCAGCGTGAGGGCCCTGAACACTGAAGCTTTCTTT
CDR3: CASSVRALNTEAFF

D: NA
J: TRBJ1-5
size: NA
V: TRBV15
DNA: TGTGCCACCGCCGACAGCTTCAATCAGCCCCAGCATTTT
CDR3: CATADSFNQPQHF

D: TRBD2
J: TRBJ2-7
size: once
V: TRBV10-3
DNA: TGTGCCATCAGTGGGATGGCTAGCGGGAGACGGCTCCACGAGCAGTACTTC
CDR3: CAISGMASGRRLHEQYF

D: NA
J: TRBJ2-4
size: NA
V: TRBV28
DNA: TGTGCCAGCAGTTTACACTCCGACGGGGTGGGATACTTC
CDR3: CASSLHSDGVGYF

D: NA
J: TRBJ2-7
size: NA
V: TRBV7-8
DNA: TGTGCCAGCAGCTTAGGACGGGGTAGCTCCTACGAGCAGTACTTC
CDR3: CASSLGRGSSYEQYF

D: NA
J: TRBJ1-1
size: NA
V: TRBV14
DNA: TGTGCCAGCAGCCAATTCAGGGGAGCGACTGAAGCTTTCTTT
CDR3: CASSQFRGATEAFF

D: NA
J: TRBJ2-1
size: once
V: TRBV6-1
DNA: TGTGCCAGCAGTGAAGTAAGATCGTCGTTCTTC
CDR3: CASSEVRSSFF

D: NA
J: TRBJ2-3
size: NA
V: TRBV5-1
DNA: TGCGCCAGCAGCTTGGTTCTGTACACAGATACGCAGTATTTT
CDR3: CASSLVLYTDTQYF

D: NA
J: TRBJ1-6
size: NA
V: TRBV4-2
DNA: TGTGCCAGCAGCCAAACAGTGACAGCTAGCTCCTATAATTCACCCCTCCACTTT
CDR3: CASSQTVTASSYNSPLHF

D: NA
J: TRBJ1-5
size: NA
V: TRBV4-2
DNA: TGTGCCAGCAGCCTTAACTGGCGCTGGGATCAGCCCCAGCATTTT
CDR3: CASSLNWRWDQPQHF